This T cell receptor (beta chain) derives from a study of cytomegalovirus exposure and HLA in healthy donors. Germline V gene data show CDR1 as GTSNPN and CDR2 as SVGIG (reference sequence). The CDR3 has 15 amino acids. Trimming took off 0 bases at V and 5 bases at J, with 14 bases between the two ends. 60 Vbeta and 13 Jbeta primers were used in PCR. Sequenced by immunoSEQ multiplex PCR; TCRdb stores in-frame clones only, minus some. The sample lists roughly 190,000 clones; 78% were seen once. The origin of this receptor is a female donor in good health and CMV-seronegative. The rearrangement joins TRBV30 to TRBJ2-1; possible D gene TRBD2, 7 bases. Sequencing was carried out using PBMCs. The CDR3 nucleotides read TGTGCCTGGAGTGTGCTAGGGGGGGGAAACAATGAGCAGTTCTTC. This encodes CAWSVLGGGNNEQFF.